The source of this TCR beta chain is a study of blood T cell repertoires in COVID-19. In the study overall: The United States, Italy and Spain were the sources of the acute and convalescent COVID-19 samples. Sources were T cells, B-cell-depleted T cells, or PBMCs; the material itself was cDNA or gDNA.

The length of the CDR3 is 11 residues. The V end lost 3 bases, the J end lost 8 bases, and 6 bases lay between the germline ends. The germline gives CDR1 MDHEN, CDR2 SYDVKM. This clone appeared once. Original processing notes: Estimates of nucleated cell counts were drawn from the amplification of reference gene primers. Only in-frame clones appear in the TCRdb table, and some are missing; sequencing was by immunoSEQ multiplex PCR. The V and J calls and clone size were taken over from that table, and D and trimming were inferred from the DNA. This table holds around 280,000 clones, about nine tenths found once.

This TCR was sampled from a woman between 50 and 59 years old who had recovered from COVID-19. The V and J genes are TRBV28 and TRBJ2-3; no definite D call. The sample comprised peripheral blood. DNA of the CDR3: TGTGCCAGCAGTTTGAAAGCTACGCAGTATTTT. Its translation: CASSLKATQYF.